The clone carrying this T cell receptor beta chain was found a few times. No antigen is known for it. The germline V and J ends were trimmed by 2 bases and 4 bases, with 14 bases remaining between them. This CDR3 is 16 amino acids long. Germline assignment: CDR1 SGHTA and CDR2 FQGTGA. This sample is drawn from a study of breast tumors, draining lymph nodes, adjacent tissues. The study, taken as a whole, reports: Tumor T cell lymph node origin was a supported hypothesis, not proven.

TCRdb fed the multiplex PCR reads into MiXCR, producing one record per CDR3 protein. Of more than 85,000 distinct CDR3 sequences in the sample, less than 25% were seen once. Samples came from axillary lymph nodes draining the breast cancer. The rearrangement uses TRBV7-3 and TRBJ2-2; possible D gene TRBD2, 7 bases. The receptor comes from a female donor with breast cancer. Some clones in this sample may be carry-over from other donors' samples. Sequencing used axillary lymph node tissue. CDR3 residues: CASSLGGGAITGELFF. The CDR3 DNA is TGTGCCAGCAGCTTAGGTGGGGGGGCAATCACCGGGGAGCTGTTTTTT.